The T cell receptor (beta chain) under discussion was sequenced for a study of blood T cell repertoires in COVID-19. Study as a whole: Acute and convalescent COVID-19 specimens originated in the United States, Italy and Spain.

This CDR3 has 18 amino acids. CDR1 MGHRA and CDR2 YSYEKL come from the germline V gene. Trimming cost V 0 bases and J 4 bases, with 19 bases left between them. Generated by immunoSEQ multiplex PCR, the TCRdb table keeps only in-frame clones and is missing some. The table lists under 200,000 clones, 70% to 90% of them singletons. The V gene is TRBV4-1, the J gene TRBJ2-1; perhaps TRBD2 as D (6 bases). This clonotype was sampled from a man in his 60s with active or convalescent COVID-19. Sequenced: peripheral blood. CDR3: CASSQEPPGVTSYNEQFF. The CDR3 DNA sequence: TGCGCCAGCAGCCAAGAACCCCCCGGAGTGACTAGTTACAATGAGCAGTTCTTC.